This T cell receptor beta chain was documented in a study of T cells in Graves' hyperthyroidism and ophthalmopathy. In its sample, this clonotype was seen many times. A NOSPECS grade of at least 4, a Clinical Activity Score of at least 3 and duration under 3 months were recorded in ophthalmopathy patients. Amplified TCR beta CDR3 regions came from RNA transcripts. The HTBI primer set drove a first-round RT-PCR of the TCR CDR3. From the multiplex PCR reads, TCRdb called clonotypes with MiXCR, one entry per CDR3 protein. The sample has under 500,000 distinct CDR3 sequences; 11% to 15% are singletons. The CDR3 totals 10 residues. Trimming cost V 8 bases and J 7 bases, with 8 bases left between them. Germline values: CDR1 SNHLY, CDR2 FYNNEI.

Sequenced material: blood. The source of this sequence is a man in his fifties with Graves' ophthalmopathy. V is TRBV2 and J is TRBJ1-1, with D unresolved. DNA of the CDR3: TGTGCCAGCCTGTTTAGTGAAGCTTTCTTT. It codes for CASLFSEAFF.